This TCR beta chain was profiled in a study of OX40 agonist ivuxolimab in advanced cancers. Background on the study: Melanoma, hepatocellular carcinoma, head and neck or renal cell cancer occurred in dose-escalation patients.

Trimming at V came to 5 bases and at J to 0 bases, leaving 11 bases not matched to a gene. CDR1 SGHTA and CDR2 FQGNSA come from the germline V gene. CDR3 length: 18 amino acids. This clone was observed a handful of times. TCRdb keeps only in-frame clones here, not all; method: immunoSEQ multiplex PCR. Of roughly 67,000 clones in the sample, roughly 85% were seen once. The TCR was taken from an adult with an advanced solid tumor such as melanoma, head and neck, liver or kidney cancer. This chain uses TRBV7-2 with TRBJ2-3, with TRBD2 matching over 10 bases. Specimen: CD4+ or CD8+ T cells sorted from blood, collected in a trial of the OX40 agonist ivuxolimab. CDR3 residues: CASSPVGKTSGSTDTQYF. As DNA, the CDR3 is TGTGCCAGCAGCCCAGTAGGGAAGACTAGCGGGAGCACAGATACGCAGTATTTT.